This TCR beta chain emerged from a study of T-cell memory formation after mild COVID-19. In the study overall: Largely, TCR clusters stayed within a single donor.

TCRdb analysed the 5' RACE reads with MiXCR anew, one entry per CDR3 protein. Of roughly 140,000 distinct CDR3 sequences detected, around 15% appear once; the ten largest clones hold about 26%. The study's findings and limits: Confirmation of SARS-CoV-2 specificity was lacking for second-wave clones peaking day 37. Clones that got smaller from day 15 to 85 had even CD4/CD8, while clones growing later tipped toward CD4+.

Notes on this clonotype: Its antigen is undetermined.

Losses at the gene ends were 6 bases for V and 2 bases for J; bases not matched to a gene: 8. The CDR3 is 16 residues long. Germline loops: CDR1 MGHDK, CDR2 SYGVNS. The chain couples TRBV25-1 to TRBJ2-3; 10 bases map to TRBD2. Material for sequencing was PBMCs or a T cell subset sorted from them (not recorded which). This clonotype was obtained from an adult woman who had mild COVID-19 (a few samples of this study predate the infection). Cell type and time point are not known. The CDR3 loop reads CASRQGLARYTDTQYF. The CDR3 DNA sequence: TGTGCCAGCAGGCAGGGACTAGCGAGATACACAGATACGCAGTATTTT. Full variable domain (remainder filled in from reference TRBV25-1 and TRBJ2-3): EADIYQTPRYLVIGTGKKITLECSQTMGHDKMYWYQQDPGMELHLIHYSYGVNSTEKGDLSSESTVSRIRTEHFPLTLESARPSHTSQYLCASRQGLARYTDTQYFGPGTRLTVL.